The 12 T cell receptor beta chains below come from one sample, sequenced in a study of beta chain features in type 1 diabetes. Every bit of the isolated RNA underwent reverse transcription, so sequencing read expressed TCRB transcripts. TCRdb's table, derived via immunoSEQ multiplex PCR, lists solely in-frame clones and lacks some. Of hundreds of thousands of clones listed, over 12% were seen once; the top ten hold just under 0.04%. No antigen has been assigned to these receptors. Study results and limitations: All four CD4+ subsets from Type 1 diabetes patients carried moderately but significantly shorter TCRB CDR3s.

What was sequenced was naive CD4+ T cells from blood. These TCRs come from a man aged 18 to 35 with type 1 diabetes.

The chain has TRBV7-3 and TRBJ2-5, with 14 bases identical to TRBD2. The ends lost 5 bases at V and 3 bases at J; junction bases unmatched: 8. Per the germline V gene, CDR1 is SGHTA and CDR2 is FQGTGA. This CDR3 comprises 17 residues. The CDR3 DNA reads TGTGCCAGCAGCCCGCAAGGGACTAGCGGGGGCAAAGAGACCCAGTACTTC. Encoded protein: CASSPQGTSGGKETQYF. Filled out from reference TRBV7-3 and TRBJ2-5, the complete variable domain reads GAGVSQTPSNKVTEKGKYVELRCDPISGHTALYWYRQSLGQGPEFLIYFQGTGAADDSGLPNDRFFAVRPEGSVSTLKIQRTERGDSAVYLCASSPQGTSGGKETQYFGPGTRLLVL.

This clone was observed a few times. CDR3 in amino acids: CASSLQDGGNIQYF. The CDR3 DNA follows: TGTGCCAGCAGCTTACAGGACGGGGGAAACATTCAGTACTTC. J is TRBJ2-4 and V is TRBV7-8; D is possibly TRBD2 (6 bases). This CDR3 has 14 residues. The V end lost 2 bases, the J end lost 6 bases, and 11 bases lay between the germline ends. The germline CDR1 and CDR2 sequences are SGHVS and FQNEAQ.

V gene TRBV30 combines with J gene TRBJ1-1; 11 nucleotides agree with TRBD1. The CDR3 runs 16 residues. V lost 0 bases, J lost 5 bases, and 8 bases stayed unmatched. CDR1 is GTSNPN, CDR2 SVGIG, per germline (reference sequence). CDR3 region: CAWSVTRTGGSTEAFF. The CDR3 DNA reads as TGTGCCTGGAGTGTTACACGGACAGGGGGCTCTACTGAAGCTTTCTTT.

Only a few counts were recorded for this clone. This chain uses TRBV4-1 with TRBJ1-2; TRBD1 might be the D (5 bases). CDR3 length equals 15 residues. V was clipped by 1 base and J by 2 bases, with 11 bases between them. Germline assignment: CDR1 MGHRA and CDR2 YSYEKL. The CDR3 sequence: CASSQAGGLNYGYTF. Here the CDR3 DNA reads TGCGCCAGCAGCCAAGCCGGGGGTCTAAACTATGGCTACACCTTC.

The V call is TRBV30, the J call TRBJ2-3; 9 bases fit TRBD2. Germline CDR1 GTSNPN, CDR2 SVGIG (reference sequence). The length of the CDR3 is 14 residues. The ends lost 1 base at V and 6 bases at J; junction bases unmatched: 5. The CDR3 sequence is CAWSETSGTDTQYF. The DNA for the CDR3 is TGTGCCTGGAGTGAGACTAGCGGAACCGATACGCAGTATTTT.

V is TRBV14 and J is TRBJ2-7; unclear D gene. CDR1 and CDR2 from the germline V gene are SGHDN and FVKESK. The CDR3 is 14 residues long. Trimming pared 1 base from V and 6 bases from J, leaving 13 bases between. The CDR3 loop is CASSQALGPLEQYF. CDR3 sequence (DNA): TGTGCCAGCAGCCAAGCGTTAGGACCTCTCGAGCAGTACTTC.

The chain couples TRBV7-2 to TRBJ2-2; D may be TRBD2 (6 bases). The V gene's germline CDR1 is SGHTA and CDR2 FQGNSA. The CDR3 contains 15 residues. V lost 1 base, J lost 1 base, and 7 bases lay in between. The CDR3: CASSLVGLNTGELFF. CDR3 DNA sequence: TGTGCCAGCAGCTTAGTGGGACTGAACACCGGGGAGCTGTTTTTT. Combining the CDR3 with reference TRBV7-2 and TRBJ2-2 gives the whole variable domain GAGVSQSPSNKVTEKGKDVELRCDPISGHTALYWYRQSLGQGLEFLIYFQGNSAPDKSGLPSDRFSAERTGGSVSTLTIQRTQQEDSAVYLCASSLVGLNTGELFFGEGSRLTVL.

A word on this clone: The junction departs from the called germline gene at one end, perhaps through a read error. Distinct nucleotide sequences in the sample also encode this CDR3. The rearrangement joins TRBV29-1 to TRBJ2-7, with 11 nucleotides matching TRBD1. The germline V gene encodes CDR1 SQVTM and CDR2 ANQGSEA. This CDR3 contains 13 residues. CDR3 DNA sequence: TGCAGCGTGGAAGGGACAGGGGGCTACGAGCAGTACTTC. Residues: CSVEGTGGYEQYF.

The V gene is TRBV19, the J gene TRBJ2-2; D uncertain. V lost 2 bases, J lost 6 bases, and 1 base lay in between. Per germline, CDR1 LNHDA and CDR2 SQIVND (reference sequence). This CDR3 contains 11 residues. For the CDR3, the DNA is TGTGCCAGTAGTATACCCGGGGAGCTGTTTTTT. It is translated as CASSIPGELFF.

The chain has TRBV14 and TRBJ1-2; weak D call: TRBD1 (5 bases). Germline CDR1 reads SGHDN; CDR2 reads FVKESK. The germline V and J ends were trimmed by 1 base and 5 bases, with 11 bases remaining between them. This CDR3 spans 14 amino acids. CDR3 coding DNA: TGTGCCAGCAGCCAAGGTCCCAGGGATTATGGCTACACCTTC. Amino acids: CASSQGPRDYGYTF.

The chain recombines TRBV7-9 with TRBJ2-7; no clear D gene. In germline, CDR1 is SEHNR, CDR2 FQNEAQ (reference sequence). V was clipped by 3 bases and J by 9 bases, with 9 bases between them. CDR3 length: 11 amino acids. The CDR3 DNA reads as TGTGCCAGCAGCTTGGTAGTAGGGCAGTACTTC. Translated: CASSLVVGQYF.

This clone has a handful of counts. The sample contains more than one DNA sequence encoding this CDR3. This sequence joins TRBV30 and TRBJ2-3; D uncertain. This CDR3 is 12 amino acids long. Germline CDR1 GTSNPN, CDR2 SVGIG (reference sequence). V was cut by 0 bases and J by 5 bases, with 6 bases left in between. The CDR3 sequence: CAWSVNGDTQYF. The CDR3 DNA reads TGTGCCTGGAGTGTAAATGGAGATACGCAGTATTTT.